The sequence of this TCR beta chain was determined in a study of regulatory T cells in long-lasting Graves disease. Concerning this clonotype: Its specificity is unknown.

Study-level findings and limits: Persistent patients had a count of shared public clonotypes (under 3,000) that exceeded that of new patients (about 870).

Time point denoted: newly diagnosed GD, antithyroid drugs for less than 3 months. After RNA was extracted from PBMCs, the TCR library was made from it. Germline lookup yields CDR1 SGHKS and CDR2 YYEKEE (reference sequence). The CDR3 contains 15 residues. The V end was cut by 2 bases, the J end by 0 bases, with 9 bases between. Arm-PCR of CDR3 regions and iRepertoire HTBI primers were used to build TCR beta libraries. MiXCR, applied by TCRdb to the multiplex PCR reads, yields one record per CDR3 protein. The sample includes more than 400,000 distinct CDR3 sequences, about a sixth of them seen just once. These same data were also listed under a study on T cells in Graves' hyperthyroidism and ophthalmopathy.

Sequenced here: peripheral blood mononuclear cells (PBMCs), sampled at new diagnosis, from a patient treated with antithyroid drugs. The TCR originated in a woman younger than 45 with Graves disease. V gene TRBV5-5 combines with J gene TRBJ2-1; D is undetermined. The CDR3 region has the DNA TGTGCCAGCAGCTTCTATAGGAACTCCTACAATGAGCAGTTCTTC. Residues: CASSFYRNSYNEQFF.